Listed here are 24 T cell receptor beta chains from one sample, sequenced in a study of cytomegalovirus exposure and HLA in healthy donors. PCR amplification relied on 60 Vbeta primers (plus 13 Jbeta primers). The data were produced by immunoSEQ multiplex PCR, yet TCRdb's version contains in-frame clones alone and is incomplete. The data contain over 120,000 clones, roughly 10% of them singletons. The sequenced sample consisted of PBMCs. The receptors here all came from a man aged 45-65 years in good health and CMV-seronegative.

CDR3 bases: TGCGCCAGCAGCTTGGTACTAGCGGGGGGGCCTGGGAATGAGCAGTTCTTC. Encoded protein: CASSLVLAGGPGNEQFF. V gene TRBV5-1 combines with J gene TRBJ2-1; 13 positions agree with TRBD2. The CDR3 has 17 residues. The V gene end was trimmed by 0 bases and the J gene end by 7 bases; junction bases not matched to a gene: 7. CDR1 and CDR2 (germline): SGHRS, YFSETQ.

This rearrangement joins TRBV9 to TRBJ2-3; TRBD2 might be the D (6 bases). This CDR3 is built from 14 residues. The V gene's germline CDR1 is SGDLS and CDR2 YYNGEE. The V end was cut by 0 bases, the J end by 4 bases, with 9 bases between. CDR3 in DNA: TGTGCCAGCAGCGTAGGGGGGGACGCAGATACGCAGTATTTT. This sequence encodes CASSVGGDADTQYF. Drawing the rest from reference TRBV9 and TRBJ2-3, the complete variable domain is DSGVTQTPKHLITATGQRVTLRCSPRSGDLSVYWYQQSLDQGLQFLIQYYNGEERAKGNILERFSAQQFPDLHSELNLSSLELGDSALYFCASSVGGDADTQYFGPGTRLTVL.

The genes are TRBV4-1 and TRBJ2-5; the match to TRBD1 covers 9 bases. Losses at the gene ends were 1 base for V and 4 bases for J; bases not matched to a gene: 7. The germline gives CDR1 MGHRA, CDR2 YSYEKL. The CDR3 spans 16 residues. CDR3 loop: CASSQAEQGAGETQYF. Here the CDR3 DNA reads TGCGCCAGCAGCCAAGCAGAACAGGGGGCGGGAGAGACCCAGTACTTC.

V and J are TRBV2 and TRBJ2-7, with 9 bases aligning to TRBD2. The CDR3 has 14 residues. The trim removed 1 base at V and 2 bases at J, leaving 0 bases unmatched. Looked up from germline, CDR1 is SNHLY and CDR2 is FYNNEI. The CDR3 DNA is TGTGCCAGCAGTGAAGAGCGGGGGGCCTACGAGCAGTACTTC. This sequence encodes CASSEERGAYEQYF.

This clone was found a few times. The CDR3 protein is CASSLDRARNQPQHF. CDR3 coding DNA: TGCGCCAGCAGCTTGGACAGGGCGAGGAATCAGCCCCAGCATTTT. The genes are TRBV5-1 and TRBJ1-5; D is perhaps TRBD1 (6 bases). This CDR3 region has 15 residues. V lost 0 bases and J 4 bases, leaving 11 bases between the germline ends. In germline, CDR1 is SGHRS, CDR2 YFSETQ. The full variable domain, its missing parts supplied by reference TRBV5-1 and TRBJ1-5, is KAGVTQTPRYLIKTRGQQVTLSCSPISGHRSVSWYQQTPGQGLQFLFEYFSETQRNKGNFPGRFSGRQFSNSRSEMNVSTLELGDSALYLCASSLDRARNQPQHFGDGTRLSIL.

The rearrangement uses TRBV28 and TRBJ2-7, with D possibly matching TRBD1 (6 bases). Trimming stripped 7 bases from V and 3 bases from J, with 19 bases between. Germline loops: CDR1 MDHEN, CDR2 SYDVKM. The length of the CDR3 is 15 residues. The CDR3 nucleotides read TGTGCCAGCACCCCGTGGCAGGGGACCCTCTACGAGCAGTACTTC. This sequence encodes CASTPWQGTLYEQYF.

The genes are TRBV10-3 and TRBJ2-5; 15 bases align to TRBD2. The CDR3 extends over 16 amino acids. Germline CDR1 is ENHRY and CDR2 is SYGVKD. V shed 6 bases and J 2 bases; nucleotides not matched to a gene: 4. In nucleotides, the CDR3 is TGTGCCATCAGGCCGGGACTAGCGGGAGGTCAAGAGACCCAGTACTTC. Its protein product is CAIRPGLAGGQETQYF.

Here the CDR3 reads CASTLTGVYGYTF. For the CDR3, the DNA is TGTGCCAGCACATTAACAGGGGTTTATGGCTACACCTTC. This chain uses TRBV6-1 with TRBJ1-2, with 7 bases fitting TRBD1. Germline loops: CDR1 MNHNS, CDR2 SASEGT. The CDR3 runs 13 residues. V was clipped by 7 bases and J by 5 bases; unmatched bases: 7.

This chain links TRBV9 with TRBJ2-7; 7 nucleotides agree with TRBD1. CDR1 SGDLS and CDR2 YYNGEE come from the germline V gene. The trim removed 2 bases at V and 2 bases at J, leaving 7 bases unmatched. The CDR3 consists of 15 residues. The CDR3 region is CASSVRQGAPYEQYF. The CDR3 DNA reads as TGTGCCAGCAGCGTCAGACAGGGAGCACCCTACGAGCAGTACTTC.

The genes are TRBV7-8 and TRBJ1-3; no clear D. Per the germline V gene, CDR1 is SGHVS and CDR2 is FQNEAQ. The CDR3 is 13 amino acids. Trimming took off 5 bases at V and 0 bases at J, with 5 bases between the two ends. CDR3 in amino acids: CASSSYSGNTIYF. The CDR3 DNA is TGTGCCAGCAGCAGCTACTCTGGAAACACCATATATTTT.

The gene calls are TRBV28 and TRBJ1-3, with D possibly TRBD1 on 6 matching bases. There are 14 residues in the CDR3. The V gene lost 6 bases and the J gene lost 0 bases, with 9 bases spanning the gap. Germline-derived CDR1 and CDR2 are MDHEN and SYDVKM. CDR3 amino acids: CASRLQGSGNTIYF. The CDR3 DNA reads TGTGCCAGCAGGCTACAGGGCTCTGGAAACACCATATATTTT.

This clone was recorded a few times. The CDR3 is CASSLEAGVPEAFF. Written as DNA, the CDR3 is TGTGCCAGCAGCTTGGAGGCAGGGGTACCTGAAGCTTTCTTT. The chain employs TRBV5-5 and TRBJ1-1; D possibly corresponds to TRBD1 (6 bases). The germline V gene has CDR1 SGHKS and CDR2 YYEKEE (reference sequence). This CDR3 region has 14 residues. Trimming took 0 bases from V and 6 from J, leaving 12 bases between them.

J is TRBJ2-1 and V is TRBV19; 7 nucleotides agree with TRBD1. CDR1 LNHDA and CDR2 SQIVND come from the germline V gene (reference sequence). This CDR3 contains 12 residues. V was clipped by 7 bases and J by 10 bases; unmatched bases: 7. For the CDR3, the DNA is TGTGCCAGTACTCAACAGGGGAACGAGCAGTTCTTC. This sequence encodes CASTQQGNEQFF.

The chain has TRBV7-9 and TRBJ1-1; TRBD1 is a possible D gene (5 bases). V was cut by 3 bases and J by 1 base, with 9 bases left in between. The CDR3 has 14 amino acids. The V gene's germline CDR1 is SEHNR and CDR2 FQNEAQ (reference sequence). This CDR3 reads CASSFLGRNTEAFF. CDR3 nucleotides: TGTGCCAGCAGCTTCCTGGGGCGGAACACTGAAGCTTTCTTT.

The V gene is TRBV19, the J gene TRBJ2-5; D is perhaps TRBD2 (6 bases). This CDR3 has 13 amino acids. Trimming took off 0 bases at V and 6 bases at J, with 8 bases between the two ends. The V gene's germline CDR1 is LNHDA and CDR2 SQIVND (reference sequence). This CDR3 reads CASSIDGGQTQYF. CDR3 DNA sequence: TGTGCCAGTAGTATAGATGGAGGGCAGACCCAGTACTTC. Variable domain in full (rest from reference TRBV19 and TRBJ2-5): DGGITQSPKYLFRKEGQNVTLSCEQNLNHDAMYWYRQDPGQGLRLIYYSQIVNDFQKGDIAEGYSVSREKKESFPLTVTSAQKNPTAFYLCASSIDGGQTQYFGPGTRLLVL.

This clone occurred a few times. The chain combines TRBV5-1 with TRBJ2-7; tentatively, D is TRBD1 (6 bases). The V gene's germline CDR1 is SGHRS and CDR2 YFSETQ. V gave up 4 bases and J gave up 4 bases, with 18 bases separating them. The CDR3 runs 15 residues. The CDR3 nucleotides read TGCGCCAGCAGCCCGAAAGCTAACAGGGAATACGAGCAGTACTTC. This encodes CASSPKANREYEQYF. Using reference TRBV5-1 and TRBJ2-7 for the parts outside the CDR3, the full variable domain is KAGVTQTPRYLIKTRGQQVTLSCSPISGHRSVSWYQQTPGQGLQFLFEYFSETQRNKGNFPGRFSGRQFSNSRSEMNVSTLELGDSALYLCASSPKANREYEQYFGPGTRLTVT.

V is TRBV29-1 and J is TRBJ1-2, with a tentative D call TRBD1 (6 bases). Germline V gene data show CDR1 as SQVTM and CDR2 as ANQGSEA. Trimming stripped 6 bases from V and 4 bases from J, with 6 bases between. The CDR3 consists of 10 residues. CDR3 amino acids: CSVRGYGYTF. DNA for the CDR3: TGCAGCGTCAGGGGCTATGGCTACACCTTC.

CDR3: CASSLGLGVNTGELFF. The DNA of the CDR3 is TGTGCCAGCAGCTTAGGCCTCGGGGTCAACACCGGGGAGCTGTTTTTT. V and J are TRBV13 and TRBJ2-2, with D possibly TRBD2 on 5 matching bases. V was shortened by 0 bases and J by 2 bases, with 10 bases between the two germline ends. The germline V gene encodes CDR1 PRHDT and CDR2 FYEKMQ (reference sequence). The CDR3 totals 16 residues. Using reference TRBV13 and TRBJ2-2 for the parts outside the CDR3, the full variable domain is AAGVIQSPRHLIKEKRETATLKCYPIPRHDTVYWYQQGPGQDPQFLISFYEKMQSDKGSIPDRFSAQQFSDYHSELNMSSLELGDSALYFCASSLGLGVNTGELFFGEGSRLTVL.

This clone was counted at least ten times. The chain is built from TRBV19 and TRBJ1-1, with D unresolved. The V gene's germline CDR1 is LNHDA and CDR2 SQIVND (reference sequence). V was pared by 9 bases and J by 5 bases, with 19 bases between. The CDR3 is made up of 14 amino acids. The CDR3 here is CASLNGGSTTEAFF. The CDR3 DNA sequence: TGTGCCAGCCTCAACGGAGGGTCGACAACTGAAGCTTTCTTT.

V gene TRBV29-1 combines with J gene TRBJ2-1, with 7 positions matching TRBD2. The CDR3 is 14 residues long. Germline CDR1 SQVTM, CDR2 ANQGSEA. The trim removed 5 bases at V and 7 bases at J, leaving 11 bases unmatched. This CDR3 reads CSVWRSGVGNEQFF. The CDR3, as DNA: TGCAGCGTTTGGAGGAGCGGGGTAGGTAATGAGCAGTTCTTC.

This clone was counted a few times. The V call is TRBV6-1, the J call TRBJ2-6; 10 nucleotides align to TRBD1. This CDR3 region has 15 residues. The germline V gene has CDR1 MNHNS and CDR2 SASEGT. V lost 10 bases and J lost 0; bases outside the gene matches: 3. CDR3 in amino acids: CAIRTGGSGANVLTF. Here the CDR3 DNA reads TGTGCCATCCGGACAGGGGGCTCTGGGGCCAACGTCCTGACTTTC.

In DNA, the CDR3 is TGTGCCAGCAGTTACTCGGCTAGCGGGGGATACGAGCAGTACTTC. This gives the protein CASSYSASGGYEQYF. V gene TRBV6-5 combines with J gene TRBJ2-5; 10 nucleotides agree with TRBD2. Gene TRBJ2-7 matches the end of the DNA better, so the J call may be wrong. Germline CDR1 MNHEY, CDR2 SVGAGI. This CDR3 region has 15 residues.

The rearrangement links TRBV25-1 to TRBJ1-2; 7 bases match TRBD1. The ends lost 3 bases at V and 8 bases at J; junction bases unmatched: 6. The CDR3 is 13 amino acids. CDR1 and CDR2 (germline): MGHDK, SYGVNS. The CDR3 DNA follows: TGTGCCAGCAGTGACTCCCCAGGGGGAGGCTACACCTTC. Its translation is CASSDSPGGGYTF.

This clone was observed a few times. The chain is built from TRBV2 and TRBJ1-1; TRBD1 is a possible D gene (5 bases). Germline lookup yields CDR1 SNHLY and CDR2 FYNNEI. V shed 6 bases and J shed 1 base, with 12 bases lying between them. The length of the CDR3 is 14 residues. The CDR3 DNA sequence: TGTGCCAGCAGGCCCGGACACCCGAACACTGAAGCTTTCTTT. Encoded protein: CASRPGHPNTEAFF.